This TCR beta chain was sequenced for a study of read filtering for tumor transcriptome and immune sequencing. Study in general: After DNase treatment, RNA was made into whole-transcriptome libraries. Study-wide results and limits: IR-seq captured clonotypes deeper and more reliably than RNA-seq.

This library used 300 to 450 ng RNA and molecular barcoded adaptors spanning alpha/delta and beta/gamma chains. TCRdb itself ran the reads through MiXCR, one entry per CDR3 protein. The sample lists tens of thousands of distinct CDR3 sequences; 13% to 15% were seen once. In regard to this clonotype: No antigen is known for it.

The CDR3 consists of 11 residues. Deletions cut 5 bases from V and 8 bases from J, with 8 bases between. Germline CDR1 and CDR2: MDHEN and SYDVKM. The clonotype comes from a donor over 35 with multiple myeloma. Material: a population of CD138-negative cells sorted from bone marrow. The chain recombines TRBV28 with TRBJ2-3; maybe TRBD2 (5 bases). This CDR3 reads CASSPRGTQYF. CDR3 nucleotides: TGTGCCAGCAGTCCCCGGGGTACGCAGTATTTT.